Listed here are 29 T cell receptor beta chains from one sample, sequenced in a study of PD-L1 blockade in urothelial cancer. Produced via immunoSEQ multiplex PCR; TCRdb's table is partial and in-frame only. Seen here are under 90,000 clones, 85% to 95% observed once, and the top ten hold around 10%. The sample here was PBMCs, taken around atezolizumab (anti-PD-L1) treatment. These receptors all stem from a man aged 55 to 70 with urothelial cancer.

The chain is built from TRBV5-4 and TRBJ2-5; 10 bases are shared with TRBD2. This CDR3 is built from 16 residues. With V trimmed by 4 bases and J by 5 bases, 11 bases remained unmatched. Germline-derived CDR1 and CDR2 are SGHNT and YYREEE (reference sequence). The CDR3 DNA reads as TGTGCCAGCAGCCCCGAGTGGCTAGCGGGAGACGAGACCCAGTACTTC. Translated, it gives CASSPEWLAGDETQYF.

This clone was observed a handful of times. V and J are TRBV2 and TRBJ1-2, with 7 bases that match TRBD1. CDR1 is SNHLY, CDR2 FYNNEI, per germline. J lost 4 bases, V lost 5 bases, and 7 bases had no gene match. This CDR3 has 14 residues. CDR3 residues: CASSSETGPYGYTF. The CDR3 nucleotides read TGTGCCAGCAGTTCGGAGACAGGGCCCTATGGCTACACCTTC.

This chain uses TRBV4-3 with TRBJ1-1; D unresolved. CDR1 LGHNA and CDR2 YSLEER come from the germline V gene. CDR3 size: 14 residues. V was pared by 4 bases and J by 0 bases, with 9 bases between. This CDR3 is CASSPGYMNTEAFF. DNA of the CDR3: TGCGCCAGCAGCCCGGGATATATGAACACTGAAGCTTTCTTT.

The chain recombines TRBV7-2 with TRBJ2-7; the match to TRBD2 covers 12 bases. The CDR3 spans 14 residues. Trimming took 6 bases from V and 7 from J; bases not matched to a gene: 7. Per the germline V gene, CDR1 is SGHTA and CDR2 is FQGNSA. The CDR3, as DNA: TGTGCCAGCAGGTCTAGCGGGAGGGCCGGGGAGCAGTACTTC. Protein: CASRSSGRAGEQYF.

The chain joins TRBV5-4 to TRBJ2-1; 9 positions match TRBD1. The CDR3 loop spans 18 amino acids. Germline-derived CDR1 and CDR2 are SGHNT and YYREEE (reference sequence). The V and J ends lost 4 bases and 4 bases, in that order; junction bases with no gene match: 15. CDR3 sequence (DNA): TGTGCCAGCAGCCCCCCAACGGGACAGGGAACTGGGTACAATGAGCAGTTCTTC. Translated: CASSPPTGQGTGYNEQFF.

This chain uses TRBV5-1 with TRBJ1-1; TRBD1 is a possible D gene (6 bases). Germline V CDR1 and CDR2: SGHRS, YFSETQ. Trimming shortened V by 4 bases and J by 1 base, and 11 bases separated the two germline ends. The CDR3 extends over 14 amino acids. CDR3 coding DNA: TGCGCCAGCAGCCCAGGGGCCCAGAACACTGAAGCTTTCTTT. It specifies CASSPGAQNTEAFF.

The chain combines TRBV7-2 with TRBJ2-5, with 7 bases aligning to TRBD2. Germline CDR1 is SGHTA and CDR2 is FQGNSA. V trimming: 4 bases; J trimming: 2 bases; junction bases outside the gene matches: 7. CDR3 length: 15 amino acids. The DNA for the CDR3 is TGTGCCAGCAGCTCCCAACGGGGGGTACAAGAGACCCAGTACTTC. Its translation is CASSSQRGVQETQYF.

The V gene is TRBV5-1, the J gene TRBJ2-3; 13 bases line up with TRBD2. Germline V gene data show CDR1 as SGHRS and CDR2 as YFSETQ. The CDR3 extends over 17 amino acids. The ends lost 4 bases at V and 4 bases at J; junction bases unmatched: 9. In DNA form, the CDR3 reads TGCGCCAGCAGCCCCGCAGGACTAGCGGGAGTCTCAGATACGCAGTATTTT. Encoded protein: CASSPAGLAGVSDTQYF.

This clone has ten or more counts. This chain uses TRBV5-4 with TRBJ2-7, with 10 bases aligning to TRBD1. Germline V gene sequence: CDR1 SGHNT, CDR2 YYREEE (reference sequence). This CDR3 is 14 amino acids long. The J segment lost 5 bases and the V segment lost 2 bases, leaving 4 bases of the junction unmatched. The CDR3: CASSFAGQGDEQYF. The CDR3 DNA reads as TGTGCCAGCAGCTTCGCTGGACAGGGGGACGAGCAGTACTTC.

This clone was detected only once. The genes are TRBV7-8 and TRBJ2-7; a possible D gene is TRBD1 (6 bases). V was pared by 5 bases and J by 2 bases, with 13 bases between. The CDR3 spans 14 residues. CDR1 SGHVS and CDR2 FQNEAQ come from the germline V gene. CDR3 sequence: CASSTNTGTYEQYF. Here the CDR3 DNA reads TGTGCCAGCAGCACCAACACAGGGACCTACGAGCAGTACTTC.

Here the CDR3 DNA reads TGTGCCAGCAGCGTAGACAACAACAATGAGCAGTTCTTC. It translates to CASSVDNNNEQFF. V and J are TRBV9 and TRBJ2-1; unclear D gene. CDR3 length: 13 amino acids. Per germline, CDR1 SGDLS and CDR2 YYNGEE. Trimming took 0 bases from V and 5 from J, leaving 6 bases between them.

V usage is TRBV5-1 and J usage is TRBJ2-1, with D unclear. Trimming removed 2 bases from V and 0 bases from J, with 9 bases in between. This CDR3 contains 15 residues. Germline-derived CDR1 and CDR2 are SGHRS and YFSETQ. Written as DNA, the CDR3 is TGCGCCAGCAGCTTTACAGATTCCTCCTACAATGAGCAGTTCTTC. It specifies CASSFTDSSYNEQFF.

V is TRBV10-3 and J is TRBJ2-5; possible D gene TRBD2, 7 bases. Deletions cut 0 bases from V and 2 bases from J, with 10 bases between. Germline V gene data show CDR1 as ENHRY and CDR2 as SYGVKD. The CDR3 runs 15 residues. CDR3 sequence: CAISESGGGQETQYF. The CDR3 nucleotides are TGTGCCATCAGTGAGTCGGGAGGGGGGCAAGAGACCCAGTACTTC.

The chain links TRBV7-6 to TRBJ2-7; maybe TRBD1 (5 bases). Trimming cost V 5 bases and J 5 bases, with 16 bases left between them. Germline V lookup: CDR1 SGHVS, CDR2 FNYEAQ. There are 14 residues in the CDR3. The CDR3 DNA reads TGTGCCAGCAGCGAGCAGGGTTGGTACCACGAGCAGTACTTC. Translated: CASSEQGWYHEQYF.

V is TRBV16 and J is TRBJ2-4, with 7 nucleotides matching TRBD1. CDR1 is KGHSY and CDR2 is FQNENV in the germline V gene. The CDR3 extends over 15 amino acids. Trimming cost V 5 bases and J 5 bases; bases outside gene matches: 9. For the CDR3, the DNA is TGTGCCAGCAGCAGGACAGGTGGTTCCCAAAACATTCAGTACTTC. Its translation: CASSRTGGSQNIQYF.

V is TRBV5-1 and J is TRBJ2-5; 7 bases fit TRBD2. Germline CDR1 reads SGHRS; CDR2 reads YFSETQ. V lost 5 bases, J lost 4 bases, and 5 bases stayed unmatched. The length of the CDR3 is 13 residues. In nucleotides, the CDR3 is TGCGCCAGCAGTGTTGGGGGGGGAGAGACCCAGTACTTC. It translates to CASSVGGGETQYF. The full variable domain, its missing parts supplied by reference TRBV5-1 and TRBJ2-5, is KAGVTQTPRYLIKTRGQQVTLSCSPISGHRSVSWYQQTPGQGLQFLFEYFSETQRNKGNFPGRFSGRQFSNSRSEMNVSTLELGDSALYLCASSVGGGETQYFGPGTRLLVL.

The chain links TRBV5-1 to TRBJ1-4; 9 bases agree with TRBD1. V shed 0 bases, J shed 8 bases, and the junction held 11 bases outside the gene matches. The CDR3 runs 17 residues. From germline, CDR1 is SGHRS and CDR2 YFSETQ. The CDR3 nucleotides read TGCGCCAGCAGCTTGGCGTCCTTTACAGGGGGCGAAGAAAAACTGTTTTTT. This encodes CASSLASFTGGEEKLFF.

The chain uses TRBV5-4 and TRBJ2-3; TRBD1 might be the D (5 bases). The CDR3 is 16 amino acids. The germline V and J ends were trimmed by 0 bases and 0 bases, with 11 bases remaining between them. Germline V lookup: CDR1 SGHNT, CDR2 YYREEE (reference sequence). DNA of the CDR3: TGTGCCAGCAGCTTGGACCAGGGCCTTAGCACAGATACGCAGTATTTT. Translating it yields CASSLDQGLSTDTQYF. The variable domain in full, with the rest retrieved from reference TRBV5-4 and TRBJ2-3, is ETGVTQSPTHLIKTRGQQVTLRCSSQSGHNTVSWYQQALGQGPQFIFQYYREEENGRGNFPPRFSGLQFPNYSSELNVNALELDDSALYLCASSLDQGLSTDTQYFGPGTRLTVL.

The CDR3 spells CASNSEPGNTGELFF. Written as DNA, the CDR3 is TGTGCCAGCAACTCCGAGCCGGGGAACACCGGGGAGCTGTTTTTT. The chain joins TRBV6-5 to TRBJ2-2; D is undetermined. CDR3 size: 15 residues. V lost 7 bases and J lost 1, with 13 bases in between. Germline V gene lookup returns CDR1 MNHEY and CDR2 SVGAGI.

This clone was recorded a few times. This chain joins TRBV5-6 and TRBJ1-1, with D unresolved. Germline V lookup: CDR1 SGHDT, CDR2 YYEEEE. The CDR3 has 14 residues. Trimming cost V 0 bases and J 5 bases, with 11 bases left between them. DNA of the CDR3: TGTGCCAGCAGCTTGGGGAGGAGTTTGACTGAAGCTTTCTTT. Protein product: CASSLGRSLTEAFF.

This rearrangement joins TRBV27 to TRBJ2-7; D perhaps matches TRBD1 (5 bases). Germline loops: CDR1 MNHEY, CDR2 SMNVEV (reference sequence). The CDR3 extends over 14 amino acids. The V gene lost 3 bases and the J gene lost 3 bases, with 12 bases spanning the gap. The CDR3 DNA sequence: TGTGCCAGCAGTTTTATCTCAGGGAACTACGAGCAGTACTTC. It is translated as CASSFISGNYEQYF.

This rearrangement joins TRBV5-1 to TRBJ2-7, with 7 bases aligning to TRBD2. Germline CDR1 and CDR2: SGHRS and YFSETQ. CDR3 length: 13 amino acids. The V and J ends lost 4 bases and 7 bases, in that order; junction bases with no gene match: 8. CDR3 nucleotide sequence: TGCGCCAGCAGCGAACGGGGACTACTAGAGCAGTACTTC. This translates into CASSERGLLEQYF.

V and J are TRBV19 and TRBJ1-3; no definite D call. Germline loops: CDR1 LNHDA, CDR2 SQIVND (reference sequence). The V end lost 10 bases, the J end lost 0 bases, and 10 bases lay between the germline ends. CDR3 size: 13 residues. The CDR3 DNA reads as TGTGCCACCGCAGCGAGCTCTGGAAACACCATATATTTT. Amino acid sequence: CATAASSGNTIYF. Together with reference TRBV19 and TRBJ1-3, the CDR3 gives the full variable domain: DGGITQSPKYLFRKEGQNVTLSCEQNLNHDAMYWYRQDPGQGLRLIYYSQIVNDFQKGDIAEGYSVSREKKESFPLTVTSAQKNPTAFYLCATAASSGNTIYFGEGSWLTVV.

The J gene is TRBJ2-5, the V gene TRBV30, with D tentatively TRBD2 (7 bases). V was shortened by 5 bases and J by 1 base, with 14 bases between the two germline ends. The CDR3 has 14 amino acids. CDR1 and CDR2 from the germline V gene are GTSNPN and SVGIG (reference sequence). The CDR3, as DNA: TGTGCCTGGGCCAGGGGAGGGGTCCAAGAGACCCAGTACTTC. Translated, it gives CAWARGGVQETQYF. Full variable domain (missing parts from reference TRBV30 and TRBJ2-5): SQTIHQWPATLVQPVGSPLSLECTVEGTSNPNLYWYRQAAGRGLQLLFYSVGIGQISSEVPQNLSASRPQDRQFILSSKKLLLSDSGFYLCAWARGGVQETQYFGPGTRLLVL.

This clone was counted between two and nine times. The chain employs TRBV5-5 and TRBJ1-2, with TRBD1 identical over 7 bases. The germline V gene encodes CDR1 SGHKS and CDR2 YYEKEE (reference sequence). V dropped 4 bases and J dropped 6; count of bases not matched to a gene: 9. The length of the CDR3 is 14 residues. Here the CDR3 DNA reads TGTGCCAGCAGCGCGCGACAGGGTAGGGATGGCTACACCTTC. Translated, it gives CASSARQGRDGYTF.

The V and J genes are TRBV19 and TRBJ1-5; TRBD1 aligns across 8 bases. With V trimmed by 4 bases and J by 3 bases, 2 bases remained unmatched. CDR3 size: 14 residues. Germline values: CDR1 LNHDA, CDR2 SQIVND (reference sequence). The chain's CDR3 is CASSTRGPNQPQHF. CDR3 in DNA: TGTGCCAGTAGTACCAGGGGGCCCAATCAGCCCCAGCATTTT.

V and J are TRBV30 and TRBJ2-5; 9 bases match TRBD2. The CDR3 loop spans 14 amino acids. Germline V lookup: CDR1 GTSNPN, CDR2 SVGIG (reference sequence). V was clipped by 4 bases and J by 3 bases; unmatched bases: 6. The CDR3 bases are TGTGCCTGGAACTACGGGACTAGCAAAGAGACCCAGTACTTC. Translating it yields CAWNYGTSKETQYF.

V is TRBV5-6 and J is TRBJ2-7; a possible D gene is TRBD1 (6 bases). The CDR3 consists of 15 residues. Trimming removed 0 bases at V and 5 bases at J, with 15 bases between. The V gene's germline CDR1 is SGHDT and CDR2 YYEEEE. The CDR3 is CASSLAGTLWNEQYF. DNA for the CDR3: TGTGCCAGCAGCTTGGCCGGGACACTCTGGAACGAGCAGTACTTC. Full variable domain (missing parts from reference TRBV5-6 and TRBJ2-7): DAGVTQSPTHLIKTRGQQVTLRCSPKSGHDTVSWYQQALGQGPQFIFQYYEEEERQRGNFPDRFSGHQFPNYSSELNVNALLLGDSALYLCASSLAGTLWNEQYFGPGTRLTVT.

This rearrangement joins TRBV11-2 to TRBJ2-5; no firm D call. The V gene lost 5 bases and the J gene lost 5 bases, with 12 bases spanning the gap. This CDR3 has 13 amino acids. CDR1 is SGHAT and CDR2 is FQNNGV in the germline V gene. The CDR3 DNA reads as TGTGCCAGCAGCCGGGTCTACCGGGAGACCCAGTACTTC. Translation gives CASSRVYRETQYF.